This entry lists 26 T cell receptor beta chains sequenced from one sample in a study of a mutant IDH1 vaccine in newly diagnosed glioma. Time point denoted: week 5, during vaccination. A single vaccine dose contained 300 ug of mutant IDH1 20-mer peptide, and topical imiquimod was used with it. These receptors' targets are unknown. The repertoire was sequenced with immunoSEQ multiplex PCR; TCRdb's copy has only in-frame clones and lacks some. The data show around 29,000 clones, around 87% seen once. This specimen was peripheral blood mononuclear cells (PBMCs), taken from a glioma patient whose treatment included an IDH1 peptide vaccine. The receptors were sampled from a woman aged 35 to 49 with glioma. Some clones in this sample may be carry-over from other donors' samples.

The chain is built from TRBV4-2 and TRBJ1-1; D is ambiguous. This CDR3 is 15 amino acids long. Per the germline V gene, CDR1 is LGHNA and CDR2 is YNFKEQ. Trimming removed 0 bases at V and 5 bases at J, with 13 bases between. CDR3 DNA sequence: TGTGCCAGCAGCCAAGATTGGCGGAGGTGGACTGAAGCTTTCTTT. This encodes CASSQDWRRWTEAFF.

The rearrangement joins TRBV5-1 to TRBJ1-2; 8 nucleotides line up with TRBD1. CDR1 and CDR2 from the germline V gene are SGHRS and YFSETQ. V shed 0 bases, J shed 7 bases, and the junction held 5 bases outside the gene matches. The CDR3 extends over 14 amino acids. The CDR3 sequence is CASSLARTGSGYTF. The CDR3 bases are TGCGCCAGCAGCTTGGCTCGGACAGGGTCTGGCTACACCTTC. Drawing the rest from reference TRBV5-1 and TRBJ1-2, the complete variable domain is KAGVTQTPRYLIKTRGQQVTLSCSPISGHRSVSWYQQTPGQGLQFLFEYFSETQRNKGNFPGRFSGRQFSNSRSEMNVSTLELGDSALYLCASSLARTGSGYTFGSGTRLTVV.

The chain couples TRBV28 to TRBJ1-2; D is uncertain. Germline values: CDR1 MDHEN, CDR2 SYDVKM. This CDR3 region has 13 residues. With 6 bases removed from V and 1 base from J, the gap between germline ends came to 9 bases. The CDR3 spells CASRPDGNYGYTF. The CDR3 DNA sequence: TGTGCCAGCAGGCCGGACGGTAACTATGGCTACACCTTC.

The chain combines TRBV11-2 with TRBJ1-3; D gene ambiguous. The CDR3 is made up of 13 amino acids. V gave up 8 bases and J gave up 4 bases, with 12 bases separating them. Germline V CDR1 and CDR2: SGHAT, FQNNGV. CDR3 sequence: CASSLGWGNTIYF. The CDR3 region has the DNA TGTGCCAGCTCCCTTGGGTGGGGAAACACCATATATTTT.

The CDR3 reads CASTHPGQDYGYTF. The CDR3 region has the DNA TGTGCCAGCACTCATCCAGGACAGGACTATGGCTACACCTTC. This chain uses TRBV6-6 with TRBJ1-2; 7 nucleotides agree with TRBD1. The germline CDR1 and CDR2 sequences are MNHNY and SVGAGI (reference sequence). This CDR3 region has 14 residues. V lost 7 bases and J lost 3; bases outside the gene matches: 8.

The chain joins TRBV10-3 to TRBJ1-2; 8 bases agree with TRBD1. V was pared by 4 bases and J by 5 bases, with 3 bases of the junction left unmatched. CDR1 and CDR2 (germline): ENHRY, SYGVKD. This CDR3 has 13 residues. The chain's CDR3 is CAISADRGYGYTF. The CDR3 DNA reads TGTGCCATCAGTGCAGACAGGGGATATGGCTACACCTTC.

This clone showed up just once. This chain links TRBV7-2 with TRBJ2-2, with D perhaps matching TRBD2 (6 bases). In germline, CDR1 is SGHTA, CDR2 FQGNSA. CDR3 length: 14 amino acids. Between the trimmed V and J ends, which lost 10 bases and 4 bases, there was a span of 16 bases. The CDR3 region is CATVEGRTTGELFF. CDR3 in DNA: TGTGCCACCGTGGAGGGCCGAACCACCGGGGAGCTGTTTTTT.

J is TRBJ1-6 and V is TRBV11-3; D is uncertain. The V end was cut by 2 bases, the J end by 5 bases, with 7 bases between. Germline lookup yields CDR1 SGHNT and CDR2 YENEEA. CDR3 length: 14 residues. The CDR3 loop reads CASSLSVDNSPLHF. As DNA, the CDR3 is TGTGCCAGCAGCTTATCAGTGGATAATTCACCCCTCCACTTT.

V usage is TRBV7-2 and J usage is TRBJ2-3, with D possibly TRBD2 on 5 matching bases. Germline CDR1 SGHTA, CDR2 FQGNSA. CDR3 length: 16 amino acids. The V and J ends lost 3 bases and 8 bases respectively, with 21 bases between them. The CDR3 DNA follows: TGTGCCAGCAGCTTCTTTAGTTTGACGGCCCGGGGTACGCAGTATTTT. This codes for CASSFFSLTARGTQYF.

Here the CDR3 reads CASSPGPPGDFRNTEAFF. CDR3 in DNA: TGCGCCAGCAGCCCTGGACCTCCGGGAGACTTCAGGAACACTGAAGCTTTCTTT. J is TRBJ1-1 and V is TRBV5-1; D unclear. The V end was cut by 4 bases, the J end by 1 base, with 23 bases between. The CDR3 has 18 amino acids. Per the germline V gene, CDR1 is SGHRS and CDR2 is YFSETQ.

The CDR3 sequence is CASSSSPTTNEKLFF. CDR3 DNA sequence: TGTGCCAGCAGCTCTTCTCCCACAACTAATGAAAAACTGTTTTTT. This chain uses TRBV11-2 with TRBJ1-4; D remains ambiguous. Germline V CDR1 and CDR2: SGHAT, FQNNGV. This CDR3 is 15 amino acids long. V lost 4 bases to trimming and J lost 0 bases, with 9 bases between them.

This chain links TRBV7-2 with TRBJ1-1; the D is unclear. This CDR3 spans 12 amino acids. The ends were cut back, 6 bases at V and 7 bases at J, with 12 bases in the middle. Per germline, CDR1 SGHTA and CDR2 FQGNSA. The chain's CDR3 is CASSSRTGEAFF. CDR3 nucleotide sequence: TGTGCCAGCAGTTCTCGGACGGGTGAAGCTTTCTTT. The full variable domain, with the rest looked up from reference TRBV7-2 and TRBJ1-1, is GAGVSQSPSNKVTEKGKDVELRCDPISGHTALYWYRQSLGQGLEFLIYFQGNSAPDKSGLPSDRFSAERTGGSVSTLTIQRTQQEDSAVYLCASSSRTGEAFFGQGTRLTVV.

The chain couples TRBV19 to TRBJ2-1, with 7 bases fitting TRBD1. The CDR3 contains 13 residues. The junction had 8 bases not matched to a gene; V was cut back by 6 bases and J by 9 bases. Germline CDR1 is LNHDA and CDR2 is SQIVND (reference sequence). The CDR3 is CASSWDSLREQFF. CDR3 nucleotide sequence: TGTGCCAGTAGCTGGGACAGCCTGCGTGAGCAGTTCTTC. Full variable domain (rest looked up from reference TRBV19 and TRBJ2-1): DGGITQSPKYLFRKEGQNVTLSCEQNLNHDAMYWYRQDPGQGLRLIYYSQIVNDFQKGDIAEGYSVSREKKESFPLTVTSAQKNPTAFYLCASSWDSLREQFFGPGTRLTVL.

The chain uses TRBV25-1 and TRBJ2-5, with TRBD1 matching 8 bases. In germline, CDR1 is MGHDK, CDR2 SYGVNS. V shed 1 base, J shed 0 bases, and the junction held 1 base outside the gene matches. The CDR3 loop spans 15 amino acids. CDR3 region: CASSEWDRYQETQYF. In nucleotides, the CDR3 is TGTGCCAGCAGTGAATGGGACAGGTACCAAGAGACCCAGTACTTC.

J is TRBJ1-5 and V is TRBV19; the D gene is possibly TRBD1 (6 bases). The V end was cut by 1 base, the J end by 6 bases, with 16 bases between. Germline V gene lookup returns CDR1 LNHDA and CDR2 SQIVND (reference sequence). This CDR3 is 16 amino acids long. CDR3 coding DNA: TGTGCCAGTAGTATAGGAGGACAGCTAACTCTTCAGCCCCAGCATTTT. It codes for CASSIGGQLTLQPQHF.

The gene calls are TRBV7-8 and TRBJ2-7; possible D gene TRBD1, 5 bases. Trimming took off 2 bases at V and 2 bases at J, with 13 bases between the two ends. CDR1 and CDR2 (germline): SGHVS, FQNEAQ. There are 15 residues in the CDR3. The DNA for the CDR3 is TGTGCCAGCAGCTTAAGTACAGGACAAGCCTACGAGCAGTACTTC. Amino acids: CASSLSTGQAYEQYF.

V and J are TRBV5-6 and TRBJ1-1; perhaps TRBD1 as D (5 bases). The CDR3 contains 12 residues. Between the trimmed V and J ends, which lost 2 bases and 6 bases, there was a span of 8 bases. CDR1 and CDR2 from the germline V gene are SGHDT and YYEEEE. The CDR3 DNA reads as TGTGCCAGCAGCTTTGGGGGGGCTGAAGCTTTCTTT. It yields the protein CASSFGGAEAFF.

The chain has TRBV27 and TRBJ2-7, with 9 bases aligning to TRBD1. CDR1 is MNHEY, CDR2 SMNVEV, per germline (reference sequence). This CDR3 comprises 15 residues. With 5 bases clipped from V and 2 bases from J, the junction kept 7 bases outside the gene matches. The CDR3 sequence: CASSLETGGTYEQYF. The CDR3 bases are TGTGCCAGCAGTCTAGAGACAGGGGGTACCTACGAGCAGTACTTC.

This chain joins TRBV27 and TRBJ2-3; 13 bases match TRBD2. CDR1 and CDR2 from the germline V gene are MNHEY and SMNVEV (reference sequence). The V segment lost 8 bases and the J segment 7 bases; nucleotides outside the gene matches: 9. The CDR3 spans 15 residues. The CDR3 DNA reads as TGTGCCAGCGCCCCTTTGACTAGCGGGGGGAATACGCAGTATTTT. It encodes CASAPLTSGGNTQYF.

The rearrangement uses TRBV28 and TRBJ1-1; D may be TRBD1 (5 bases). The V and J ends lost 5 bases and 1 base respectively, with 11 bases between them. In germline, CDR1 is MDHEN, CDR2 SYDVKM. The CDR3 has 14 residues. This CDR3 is CASSGGERNTEAFF. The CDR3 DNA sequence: TGTGCCAGCAGTGGAGGGGAGAGGAACACTGAAGCTTTCTTT.

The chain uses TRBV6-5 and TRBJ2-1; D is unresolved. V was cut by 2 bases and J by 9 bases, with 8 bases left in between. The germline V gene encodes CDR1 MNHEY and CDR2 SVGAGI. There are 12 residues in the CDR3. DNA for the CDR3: TGTGCCAGCAGTTACCTAGGGTCTGAGCAGTTCTTC. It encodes CASSYLGSEQFF.

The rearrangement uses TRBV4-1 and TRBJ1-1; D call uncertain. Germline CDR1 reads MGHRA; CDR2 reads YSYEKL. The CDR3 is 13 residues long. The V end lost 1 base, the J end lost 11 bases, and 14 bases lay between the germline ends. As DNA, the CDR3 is TGCGCCAGCAGCCAAGTGGCCGTGGAGGATGCTTTCTTT. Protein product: CASSQVAVEDAFF.

CDR3 sequence reads: CASRVTGFDNQPQHF. The CDR3 DNA follows: TGTGCCAGCAGAGTGACAGGATTCGACAATCAGCCCCAGCATTTT. The chain employs TRBV5-5 and TRBJ1-5; tentatively, D is TRBD1 (6 bases). The CDR3 is 15 residues long. The ends were cut back, 5 bases at V and 3 bases at J, with 15 bases in the middle. CDR1 and CDR2 (germline): SGHKS, YYEKEE (reference sequence).

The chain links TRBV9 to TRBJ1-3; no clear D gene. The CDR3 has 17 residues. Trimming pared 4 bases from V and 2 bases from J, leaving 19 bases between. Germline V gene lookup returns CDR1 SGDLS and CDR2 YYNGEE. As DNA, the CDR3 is TGTGCCAGCAGCCTCCCTGAGGGTGGGTCGACTGGAAACACCATATATTTT. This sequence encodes CASSLPEGGSTGNTIYF.

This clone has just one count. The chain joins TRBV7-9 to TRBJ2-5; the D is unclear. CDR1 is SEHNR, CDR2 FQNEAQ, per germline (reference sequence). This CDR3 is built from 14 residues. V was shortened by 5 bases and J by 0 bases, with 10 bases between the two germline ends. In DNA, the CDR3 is TGTGCCAGCAGCATAGACCTCGACCAAGAGACCCAGTACTTC. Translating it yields CASSIDLDQETQYF.

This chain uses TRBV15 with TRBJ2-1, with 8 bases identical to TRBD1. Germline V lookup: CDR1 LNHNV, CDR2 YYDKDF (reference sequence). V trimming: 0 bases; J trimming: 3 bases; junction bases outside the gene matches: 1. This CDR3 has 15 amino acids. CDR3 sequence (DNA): TGTGCCACCAGCAGAGATGGACAGGGCTACAATGAGCAGTTCTTC. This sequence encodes CATSRDGQGYNEQFF. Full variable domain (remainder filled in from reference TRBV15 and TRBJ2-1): DAMVIQNPRYQVTQFGKPVTLSCSQTLNHNVMYWYQQKSSQAPKLLFHYYDKDFNNEADTPDNFQSRRPNTSFCFLDIRSPGLGDTAMYLCATSRDGQGYNEQFFGPGTRLTVL.